Each of the 5 T cell receptor beta chains below was sequenced from the same sample in a study of T cell changes during pregnancy in multiple sclerosis. Here immunoSEQ multiplex PCR was the method, and the copy in TCRdb shows in-frame clones only, minus some. The repertoire holds some 48,000 clones, with around 93% as singletons. The specimen was CD8+ T cells from peripheral blood mononuclear cells, collected in the first trimester of pregnancy. These receptors were taken from a female donor with multiple sclerosis, enrolled in a pregnancy study.

This chain joins TRBV25-1 and TRBJ2-1; D is ambiguous. Germline CDR1 reads MGHDK; CDR2 reads SYGVNS. V lost 4 bases and J lost 5, with 9 bases in between. The CDR3 is made up of 13 amino acids. CDR3 nucleotides: TGTGCCAGCAGTGGGTCCGAGGACAATGAGCAGTTCTTC. Its protein is CASSGSEDNEQFF.

The chain links TRBV27 to TRBJ1-5; D not resolved. The germline CDR1 and CDR2 sequences are MNHEY and SMNVEV (reference sequence). V was cut by 7 bases and J by 4 bases, with 8 bases left in between. This CDR3 region has 12 residues. Written as DNA, the CDR3 is TGTGCCAGCACGTCCGGTAATCAGCCCCAGCATTTT. It translates to CASTSGNQPQHF.

V and J are TRBV15 and TRBJ2-7, with a tentative D call TRBD1 (6 bases). Germline CDR1 and CDR2: LNHNV and YYDKDF (reference sequence). The V and J ends lost 5 bases and 0 bases respectively, with 17 bases between them. This CDR3 region has 16 residues. CDR3 nucleotide sequence: TGTGCCACCAGCTCAAGCCCCACAGGGCTCTCCTACGAGCAGTACTTC. Translated: CATSSSPTGLSYEQYF.

The chain carries TRBV4-1 and TRBJ2-1; D possibly corresponds to TRBD1 (6 bases). CDR3 length: 16 amino acids. Germline-derived CDR1 and CDR2 are MGHRA and YSYEKL. V lost 3 bases and J 4 bases, leaving 16 bases between the germline ends. The CDR3 DNA sequence: TGCGCCAGCAGCCAGAGCAGGGGTGTAAGTTACAATGAGCAGTTCTTC. This sequence encodes CASSQSRGVSYNEQFF.

The genes are TRBV9 and TRBJ1-1; 8 bases fit TRBD1. V gave up 3 bases and J gave up 4 bases; unmatched junction bases: 8. Germline CDR1 reads SGDLS; CDR2 reads YYNGEE. CDR3 length: 15 amino acids. This chain's CDR3 is CASSEGGQVFTEAFF. Written as DNA, the CDR3 is TGTGCCAGCAGCGAGGGGGGACAGGTTTTCACTGAAGCTTTCTTT.